This T cell receptor (beta chain) is from a study of STAT5B mutations in CD4+ large granular lymphocyte leukemia (dated by TCRdb to the early 2020s). Regarding the complete study: Among healthy controls, the CDR3 'QG' motif was associated with a particular HLA allele. The TCRbeta repertoires of CD4+ T-cell large granular lymphocyte leukemia patients were compared with the TCRbeta repertoires of healthy blood donors. Flow cytometry on FACSCanto II or FACSVerse showed that the purified fractions were more than 95% pure among lymphocytes. Overall study outcomes, separate from this receptor: Main leukemic clonotypes were private to each patient, although roughly 25% appeared at low frequency in other patients' non-leukemic repertoires. Greater clonality appeared to be present in CD4-sorted patient repertoires than in healthy CD4+ repertoires, and the difference was retained after the putative leukemic clones were removed. TRBV06-family usage was enriched among the top patient clones (8/27) compared with healthy controls (2/35). The data were not HLA-matched, and the relatively small sample size could explain the higher clonality seen in CD4+ compared with CD8+ T-LGLL.

Healthy controls were 35 or so blood donors whose buffy coats came from the Finnish Red Cross blood service. All TCR-sequenced material derived from peripheral blood: patient blood samples and healthy donor buffy coats. Peripheral blood mononuclear cells were isolated by Ficoll-Hypaque gradient centrifugation. CD4+ cells were purified magnetically from the buffy coats of healthy controls. Genomic DNA was extracted using the Gentra Puregene Cell and Tissue kit, and a Qubit 2.0 fluorometer was used to quantify it. Of note for this clone: Its antigen target is currently unknown. Base qualities are missing; no much larger clone stands one base away.

The immunoSEQ assay at survey resolution was used to sequence TCRbeta rearrangements from genomic DNA. Under the source paper's analysis protocol: In the TCR sequencing data, the lowest productive clonotype frequency that could be detected was 2.59 x 10-5. Analyses included only productive TCRbeta rearrangements, meaning complete and in-frame sequences. Simpson clonality, calculated in the immunoSEQ Analyzer version 3.0, was used as the measure of sample clonality. Clones were binned by frequency as very rare, small, medium, large (1-20%) or hyperexpanded (>20%). Generation probabilities were estimated with OLGA 1.2.3, V-gene circos plots were made with VDJtools, specificities were looked up in VDJdb, and CDR3 motifs were identified with GLIPH. TCRdb holds this immuneACCESS table with in-frame rearrangements only. Some clones are missing; in checked studies, unresolved V genes explain under half, and the rest has no known cause. The DNA gave D and trimming, while V, J and clone size come from that table. This sample lists over 25,000 clones; 65% to 85% were detected once. The ten largest clones add up to 5.5% to 8% of the sample.

The CDR3 goes from the cysteine to the phenylalanine over 14 residues. Only CDR3 DNA remains: 42 bases, in frame from the first base. According to the germline V gene (reference sequence), CDR1 reads SGHKS and CDR2 reads YYEKEE. Trimming costs V 3 bases and J 2 bases, and their ends lie 12 bases apart. The sequenced sample consisted of CD4+ T cells from blood buffy coats. This TCR derives from a human donor in good health. This receptor chain uses TRBV5-5 and TRBJ2-7; TRBD1 is perhaps the D gene, given 6 matching bases. The CDR3 reads CASSSQGSTYEQYF. DNA sequence: TGTGCCAGCAGCTCCCAGGGGTCTACCTACGAGCAGTACTTC.